A single sample is the source of the 11 T cell receptor beta chains below, sequenced in a study of regulatory T cells in long-lasting Graves disease. Time point denoted: newly diagnosed GD, antithyroid drugs for less than 3 months. With RNA extracted from PBMCs as input, the TCR library was made. Arm-PCR of CDR3 regions with iRepertoire HTBI primers generated TCR beta libraries. TCRdb ran MiXCR on the multiplex PCR reads and lists one entry per CDR3 protein. Of about 520,000 distinct CDR3 sequences in the sample, about 12% were seen once. Another study also made use of these data, one on T cells in Graves' hyperthyroidism and ophthalmopathy.

The sample was peripheral blood mononuclear cells (PBMCs), taken at new diagnosis, from a patient treated with antithyroid drugs. These receptors were obtained from a woman between 25 and 40 years old with Graves disease.

This clonotype occurred many times. V usage is TRBV6-1 and J usage is TRBJ2-5; D gene unclear. The CDR3 contains 12 residues. V lost 6 bases, J lost 1 base, and 6 bases lay in between. CDR1 and CDR2 (germline): MNHNS, SASEGT. The CDR3 nucleotides read TGTGCCAGCAGGAATGGCCAAGAGACCCAGTACTTC. As protein: CASRNGQETQYF.

This clonotype has ten or more counts. This rearrangement joins TRBV28 to TRBJ2-1; 7 nucleotides line up with TRBD2. V lost 6 bases to trimming and J lost 9 bases; unmatched junction nucleotides: 2. This CDR3 has 11 residues. Germline V gene lookup returns CDR1 MDHEN and CDR2 SYDVKM. CDR3 coding DNA: TGTGCCAGCAGGGGACTACTTGAGCAGTTCTTC. It specifies CASRGLLEQFF.

This clonotype has just a few counts. This chain links TRBV30 with TRBJ1-5, with 7 bases identical to TRBD1. The CDR3 loop spans 19 amino acids. Per the germline V gene, CDR1 is GTSNPN and CDR2 is SVGIG (reference sequence). J lost 0 bases, V lost 3 bases, and 17 bases had no gene match. The CDR3 DNA is TGTGCCTGGAGCTACTCAGGGGGGCGGATATGGAATAGCAATCAGCCCCAGCATTTT. It specifies CAWSYSGGRIWNSNQPQHF.

The table lists this clonotype with many counts. This rearrangement joins TRBV2 to TRBJ2-3; D call uncertain. The germline CDR1 and CDR2 sequences are SNHLY and FYNNEI. V lost 6 bases, J lost 2 bases, and 21 bases lay in between. The CDR3 spans 17 residues. As DNA, the CDR3 is TGTGCCAGCAGCCAACGACTGGACCCCCGCCTCACAGATACGCAGTATTTT. It translates to CASSQRLDPRLTDTQYF.

V and J are TRBV10-3 and TRBJ1-4, with TRBD1 matching over 8 bases. The junction had 9 bases not matched to a gene; V was cut back by 10 bases and J by 8 bases. The germline V gene encodes CDR1 ENHRY and CDR2 SYGVKD. The CDR3 runs to 13 residues. The DNA for the CDR3 is TGTGCCACCAAAGGACAGGGAGGGGAAAAACTGTTTTTT. Amino acids: CATKGQGGEKLFF.

The table lists this clonotype with a few counts. The rearrangement joins TRBV4-2 to TRBJ2-1; 16 positions match TRBD2. V gave up 3 bases and J gave up 1 base; unmatched junction bases: 6. The germline gives CDR1 LGHNA, CDR2 YNFKEQ. This CDR3 has 19 amino acids. The CDR3 sequence is CASSQTGLAGGVSYNEQFF. CDR3 sequence (DNA): TGTGCCAGCAGCCAGACGGGACTAGCGGGAGGGGTGTCCTACAATGAGCAGTTCTTC.

This clonotype occurred many times. V usage is TRBV2 and J usage is TRBJ2-7; a weak D match, TRBD2 (6 bases). This CDR3 region has 18 residues. Trimming took 8 bases from V and 0 from J, leaving 26 bases between them. Per germline, CDR1 SNHLY and CDR2 FYNNEI. The DNA of the CDR3 is TGTGCCAGCTGCCCAACCCCGAGTGCAGCGGGTAACTCCTACGAGCAGTACTTC. Amino acid sequence: CASCPTPSAAGNSYEQYF.

A note on this clonotype: One junction end disagrees with the germline gene, perhaps due to a read error. J is TRBJ2-6 and V is TRBV29-1; TRBD2 aligns across 10 bases. Germline CDR1 reads SQVTM; CDR2 reads ANQGSEA. This CDR3 has 16 residues. The CDR3 protein is CSVDSGRAAGGNVLTF. CDR3 DNA sequence: TGCAGCGTTGACAGCGGGAGGGCCGCTGGGGGCAACGTCCTGACTTTC. Full variable domain (outside the CDR3, taken from reference TRBV29-1 and TRBJ2-6): SAVISQKPSRDICQRGTSLTIQCQVDSQVTMMFWYRQQPGQSLTLIATANQGSEATYESGFVIDKFPISRPNLTFSTLTVSNMSPEDSSIYLCSVDSGRAAGGNVLTFGAGSRLTVL.

This clonotype was seen once. This could be a read error, since a much larger clone is one nucleotide away. The J gene is TRBJ2-1, the V gene TRBV20-1; D might be TRBD2 (5 bases). This CDR3 comprises 15 residues. Trimming cost V 5 bases and J 10 bases, with 24 bases left between them. Germline values: CDR1 DFQATT, CDR2 SNEGSKA (reference sequence). CDR3 protein: CSAPLSGRSSYEQFF. The CDR3 DNA reads TGCAGTGCTCCCTTAAGCGGTCGTAGCTCCTACGAGCAGTTCTTC.

This clonotype was recorded many times. This chain joins TRBV28 and TRBJ2-2, with 8 nucleotides matching TRBD2. From germline, CDR1 is MDHEN and CDR2 SYDVKM. V was clipped by 5 bases and J by 7 bases; unmatched bases: 9. The CDR3 is 15 amino acids. CDR3 DNA: TGTGCCAGCAGTGGAGCGGGAGAAGGGCACGGGGAGCTGTTTTTT. Translating it yields CASSGAGEGHGELFF. Filled out from reference TRBV28 and TRBJ2-2, the complete variable domain reads DVKVTQSSRYLVKRTGEKVFLECVQDMDHENMFWYRQDPGLGLRLIYFSYDVKMKEKGDIPEGYSVSREKKERFSLILESASTNQTSMYLCASSGAGEGHGELFFGEGSRLTVL.

This clonotype came up many times. V usage is TRBV2 and J usage is TRBJ2-4; 9 bases fit TRBD1. The V gene's germline CDR1 is SNHLY and CDR2 FYNNEI. With 6 bases clipped from V and 8 bases from J, the junction kept 5 bases outside the gene matches. The CDR3 has 13 residues. CDR3 coding DNA: TGTGCCAGCAGAGAACAGGGGGCGGACATTCAGTACTTC. Translating gives CASREQGADIQYF.